These T cell receptor beta chains were read from a single sample in a study of T-cell reconstitution after alpha-beta-depleted transplantation in children. TCRdb itself ran the PCR reads through MiXCR, one entry per CDR3 protein. The table includes 700,000 to 850,000 distinct CDR3 sequences, 15% to 20% detected once. Sequences were derived from PBMCs, mostly from graft donor cells, sampled 360 days after TCRalphabeta/CD19-depleted stem cell transplant. The receptors stem from a male patient younger than 18 who had a stem cell transplant for acute lymphoblastic leukemia, so the T cells may come from the graft donor. Both conserved end residues are part of each CDR3. A D gene is named only where the DNA matches it firmly. A clone size is listed for some rows: how often the clone was seen (once, few, many), or a class if it is expanded.

V gene	J gene	clone size	D gene	CDR3 DNA	CDR3 protein
TRBV5-4	TRBJ2-7	-	TRBD2	TGTGCCAGCAGCCAACCTTCACGGACTAGGCGGGCTGAGCAGTACTTC	CASSQPSRTRRAEQYF
TRBV7-6	TRBJ2-1	few	-	TGTGCCAGCAGCTTAGAGTCGGAGGACAATGAGCAGTTCTTC	CASSLESEDNEQFF
TRBV29-1	TRBJ2-1	few	-	TGCAGCGTTGTAGCCCCGATCAATATATACCCGAATGAGCAGTTCTTC	CSVVAPINIYPNEQFF
TRBV20-1	TRBJ2-7	many	-	TGCAGTGCTGGATCGGTGGGGGCGTTCTCCTACGAGCAGTACTTC	CSAGSVGAFSYEQYF
TRBV5-1	TRBJ2-7	few	TRBD2	TGCGCCAGCAGCAAGCTAGCGGGCTTACCCTACGAGCAGTACTTC	CASSKLAGLPYEQYF
TRBV6-1	TRBJ2-7	-	TRBD1	TGTGCCAGCAGTGTATCCGGGACAGGGAACTACGAGCAGTACTTC	CASSVSGTGNYEQYF
TRBV5-1	TRBJ2-1	few	TRBD2	TGCGCCAGCAGCTTCGATAGCGGGAGTGAGCAGTTCTTC	CASSFDSGSEQFF
TRBV27	TRBJ2-5	-	TRBD2	TGTGCCAGCAGTTTTGAAGCGGGATTGGAGACCCAGTACTTC	CASSFEAGLETQYF
TRBV9	TRBJ2-7	-	-	TGTGCCAGCAGCGCAGGGTTCTCCTACGAGCAGTACTTC	CASSAGFSYEQYF
TRBV11-2	TRBJ2-7	-	-	TGTGCCAGCAGCTTTGGTGTGTCAGACGAGCAGTACTTC	CASSFGVSDEQYF
TRBV6-1	TRBJ2-7	few	-	TGTGCCAGCATCCGGTGGGGGAGCCTCTCCTACGAGCAGTACTTC	CASIRWGSLSYEQYF
TRBV9	TRBJ2-1	-	TRBD2	TGTGCCAGCAGCGTATCCCCAGCGGGAGGCGATATCTCCTACAATGAGCAGTTCTTC	CASSVSPAGGDISYNEQFF
TRBV9	TRBJ2-7	few	TRBD1	TGTGCCAGCAGCGTAGGAGGGGGCGGCCTCTACGAGCAGTACTTC	CASSVGGGGLYEQYF
TRBV4-1	TRBJ2-1	few	-	TGCGCCAGCAGCCAACCCCCGGGGACCTTCTCCTACAATGAGCAGTTCTTC	CASSQPPGTFSYNEQFF
TRBV20-1	TRBJ2-1	few	TRBD2	TGCAGTGCTAGAAATAAGCGGGGCTCCTACAATGAGCAGTTCTTC	CSARNKRGSYNEQFF
TRBV5-1	TRBJ2-7	-	TRBD1	TGCGCCAGCAGTTACCTTCCGGGACAGGATCTAGAGCAGTACTTC	CASSYLPGQDLEQYF
TRBV25-1	TRBJ2-7	few	-	TGTGCCAGCAGTGCGACAGTCCGGCGAAACGAGCAGTACTTC	CASSATVRRNEQYF
TRBV5-1	TRBJ1-2	few	-	TGCGCCAGCAGCCCGGACAGCCATTATGGCTACACCTTC	CASSPDSHYGYTF
TRBV5-1	TRBJ2-3	-	-	TGCGCCAGCAAACCATCGGGAGTGTCCACAGATACGCAGTATTTT	CASKPSGVSTDTQYF
TRBV7-2	TRBJ1-2	few	TRBD1	TGTGCCAGCAGCTCCGGGAAGGGGGCATACTATGGCTACACCTTC	CASSSGKGAYYGYTF
TRBV12-3/TRBV12-4	TRBJ2-1	many	-	TGCGCCAGCAGCTTGGGGGGGCGATCCTACAATGAGCAGTTCTTC	CASSLGGRSYNEQFF
TRBV5-1	TRBJ2-3	few	-	TGCGCCAGCAGCTTGGGACTACCCTTCACAGATACGCAGTATTTT	CASSLGLPFTDTQYF
TRBV12-3/TRBV12-4	TRBJ2-3	few	TRBD1	TGTGCCAGCAGGTCCGTACTTGGGACAGACTACACAGATACGCAGTATTTT	CASRSVLGTDYTDTQYF
TRBV12-3/TRBV12-4	TRBJ2-5	-	TRBD2	TGTGCCAGCAGTTTAGCAGGACTAGCGGGAATAGAGACCCAGTACTTC	CASSLAGLAGIETQYF
TRBV20-1	TRBJ2-1	many	TRBD1	TGCAGTGCTTTAACAGGGGTCTCCTACAATGAGCAGTTCTTC	CSALTGVSYNEQFF
TRBV7-9	TRBJ1-5	-	-	TGTGCCAGCAGCTTAGGGGGACACCAGGGTCAGCCCCAGCATTTT	CASSLGGHQGQPQHF
TRBV12-3/TRBV12-4	TRBJ2-1	few	TRBD2	TGTGCATCGCTTGGTAGCGGGAGCCTGCCTAACTCCTACAATGAGCAGTTCTTC	CASLGSGSLPNSYNEQFF
TRBV7-6	TRBJ2-2	-	TRBD2	TGTGCCAGCAGCATGACTAGCGGGAGGGACACCGGGGAGCTGTTTTTT	CASSMTSGRDTGELFF
TRBV7-8	TRBJ2-7	few	-	TGTGCCAGCAGCTTAGATTCTTCCAAGCAGTACTTC	CASSLDSSKQYF
TRBV20-1	TRBJ1-5	-	TRBD1	TGCAGTGCTAGAGTGGTGGGGACAGGGGGCTTAGCAGGGCAGCCCCAGCATTTT	CSARVVGTGGLAGQPQHF
TRBV29-1	TRBJ2-4	-	-	TGCAGCTTCGTAGGTAGGACCGATCGCTTATCGGCCAAAAACATTCAGTACTTC	CSFVGRTDRLSAKNIQYF
TRBV3-1	TRBJ2-7	few	-	TGTGCCAGCAGCCGGGGGACGGTAGGGGCCTACGAGCAGTACTTC	CASSRGTVGAYEQYF
TRBV27	TRBJ2-7	few	TRBD1	TGTGCCAGTTCGGGACAGGGACCCCACGAGCAGTACTTC	CASSGQGPHEQYF
TRBV5-1	TRBJ2-3	few	TRBD2	TGCGCCAGCAGCTTACGCGGGGGAACCACAGATACGCAGTATTTT	CASSLRGGTTDTQYF
TRBV12-3/TRBV12-4	TRBJ1-6	few	TRBD1	TGTGCCAGCAGTTATGGGACAGTAATTGATTCACCCCTCCACTTT	CASSYGTVIDSPLHF
TRBV29-1	TRBJ1-1	few	-	TGCAGCGTTAGGCAGGGAGGGAAATACACTGAAGCTTTCTTT	CSVRQGGKYTEAFF
TRBV4-1	TRBJ2-7	-	-	TGCGCCAGCAGCACTGAGCGGACTTCGGGCGAGCAGTACTTC	CASSTERTSGEQYF
TRBV12-3/TRBV12-4	TRBJ2-2	many	-	TGTGCCAGCAGTCAAGAGCTCTGGGGGACCGGGGAGCTGTTTTTT	CASSQELWGTGELFF
TRBV4-1	TRBJ2-1	-	-	TGCGCCGCCTCCCGACTAGTCGTGAATGAGCAGTTCTTC	CAASRLVVNEQFF
TRBV7-2	TRBJ2-7	-	TRBD2	TGTGCCAGCAGCCGACTAGCGGGAGGTCTGTCCGAGCAGTACTTC	CASSRLAGGLSEQYF
TRBV2	TRBJ2-5	many	TRBD2	TGTGCCAGCAGTGATTGGGGACTAGCGGGAGGGCCGGAGGAGACCCAGTACTTC	CASSDWGLAGGPEETQYF